The following is a T cell receptor beta chain sequence with its context. The source of the sample is a study of TIL therapy for anti-PD-1-resistant metastatic lung cancer. Study information: Median tumor mutation burden was 1.5 mutations per megabase.

Per germline, CDR1 SGDLS and CDR2 YYNGEE. V was trimmed by 0 bases and J by 8 bases, leaving 13 bases between them. The CDR3 contains 14 residues. The time point: pre-treatment sample, taken before nivolumab and TIL therapy. Adults with stage 4 NSCLC were enrolled in a phase I trial. This was the immunoSEQ v3 assay. TCRdb's copy holds only in-frame clones and misses some; the assay was immunoSEQ multiplex PCR. The table shows 15,000 to 20,000 clones, with roughly four fifths occurring only once. The sequence was collected from a person aged 30 to 80 with non-small cell lung cancer. The material sequenced was blood, taken at baseline. The chain recombines TRBV9 with TRBJ2-3; D gene uncertain. The DNA of the CDR3 is TGTGCCAGCAGCGTAGGTGGAGAGTTGGGTACGCAGTATTTT. It codes for CASSVGGELGTQYF. Combining the CDR3 with reference TRBV9 and TRBJ2-3 gives the whole variable domain DSGVTQTPKHLITATGQRVTLRCSPRSGDLSVYWYQQSLDQGLQFLIQYYNGEERAKGNILERFSAQQFPDLHSELNLSSLELGDSALYFCASSVGGELGTQYFGPGTRLTVL.